This T cell receptor beta chain came from a study of cytomegalovirus exposure and HLA in healthy donors. CDR1 is SGHRS and CDR2 is YFSETQ in the germline V gene. This CDR3 contains 17 residues. V shed 3 bases, J shed 1 base, and the junction held 7 bases outside the gene matches. Points from the study as a whole: Rates of TCR association differed by HLA locus in a later analysis, with DRB1 highest and HLA-C lowest. HLA-A and HLA-B allele assignments for most subjects were reportedly predicted accurately using TCR beta sequences.

As concerns this clone: What it recognizes is unknown.

At the time of sampling, donors were nominally healthy, though unrecorded immune exposures were likely. A multiplex PCR was run with 60 Vbeta primers and 13 Jbeta primers. Clones were sequenced by immunoSEQ multiplex PCR, and TCRdb holds only the in-frame ones, with some missing. The sample holds 130,000 to 150,000 clones, roughly 70% seen once. The V gene is TRBV5-1, the J gene TRBJ2-4; 10 positions agree with TRBD2. Sequencing was carried out using PBMCs. The receptor comes from a man aged 18 to 30 in good health and CMV-seropositive. The CDR3 protein is CASSWGVAGGAKNIQYF. CDR3 DNA sequence: TGCGCCAGCAGCTGGGGTGTAGCGGGAGGTGCCAAAAACATTCAGTACTTC.